The 21 T cell receptor beta chains below were found in one sample sequenced in a study of T cell changes during pregnancy in multiple sclerosis (dated by TCRdb to between 2018 and 2021). Library creation used the immunoSEQ multiplex PCR assay. TCRdb holds this immuneACCESS table with in-frame rearrangements only. Some clones are missing; in checked studies, unresolved V genes explain under half, and the rest has no known cause. The sample has 30,000 or so clones on record, 75% to 90% of them singletons. 0.6% to 0.85% of the sample is held by the ten biggest clonotypes. Sequenced material: CD4+ T cells from peripheral blood mononuclear cells, taken in the second trimester of pregnancy. These receptors were obtained from a female donor with multiple sclerosis, enrolled in a pregnancy study.

This chain uses TRBV4-3 with TRBJ2-7, with 7 bases that match TRBD2. The V gene's germline CDR1 is LGHNA and CDR2 YSLEER. The CDR3 is 16 residues long. Trimming took 0 bases from V and 4 from J; bases not matched to a gene: 9. The CDR3 protein is CASSQELLGGWYEQYF. CDR3 coding DNA: TGCGCCAGCAGCCAAGAACTCCTCGGGGGGTGGTACGAGCAGTACTTC.

This clone was seen once. V gene TRBV5-1 combines with J gene TRBJ1-6; tentatively, D is TRBD1 (6 bases). This CDR3 spans 17 amino acids. V was cut by 0 bases and J by 10 bases, with 20 bases left in between. Germline values: CDR1 SGHRS, CDR2 YFSETQ. The CDR3 protein is CASSLATGTDPGSPLHF. The CDR3 nucleotides are TGCGCCAGCAGCTTGGCGACAGGAACGGACCCGGGGTCACCCCTCCACTTT.

The chain links TRBV20-1 to TRBJ1-2; TRBD1 might be the D (6 bases). V was shortened by 8 bases and J by 3 bases, with 10 bases between the two germline ends. Germline CDR1 and CDR2: DFQATT and SNEGSKA (reference sequence). The CDR3 loop spans 11 amino acids. The CDR3 DNA reads TGCAGTACTCACAGGGACTATGGCTACACCTTC. It specifies CSTHRDYGYTF.

The chain employs TRBV15 and TRBJ1-6; 9 bases line up with TRBD1. In germline, CDR1 is LNHNV, CDR2 YYDKDF (reference sequence). With 1 base clipped from V and 7 bases from J, the junction kept 5 bases outside the gene matches. The CDR3 has 16 residues. CDR3: CATSRALGQGNSPLHF. Written as DNA, the CDR3 is TGTGCCACCAGCAGAGCATTGGGACAGGGAAATTCACCCCTCCACTTT.

The chain has TRBV6-1 and TRBJ1-4; D ambiguous. Germline CDR1 and CDR2: MNHNS and SASEGT. Trimming pared 8 bases from V and 7 bases from J, leaving 17 bases between. The CDR3 is 14 amino acids. CDR3 nucleotide sequence: TGTGCCAGCCGGCGTGGGCCGCTTAGTGAAAAACTGTTTTTT. This encodes CASRRGPLSEKLFF.

The genes are TRBV19 and TRBJ1-4; D unresolved. Germline CDR1 and CDR2: LNHDA and SQIVND (reference sequence). V lost 0 bases to trimming and J lost 5 bases, with 10 bases between them. The CDR3 totals 15 residues. CDR3 amino acids: CASSIDRVRNEKLFF. The CDR3 nucleotides are TGTGCCAGTAGTATAGATCGCGTCAGGAATGAAAAACTGTTTTTT.

Here the CDR3 reads CASSYPGTDTQYF. Here the CDR3 DNA reads TGTGCCAGCAGTTACCCAGGCACAGATACGCAGTATTTT. This chain connects TRBV6-6 to TRBJ2-3; D is ambiguous. The CDR3 spans 13 residues. Germline CDR1 MNHNY, CDR2 SVGAGI (reference sequence). V was cut by 2 bases and J by 1 base, with 4 bases left in between.

V and J are TRBV5-1 and TRBJ1-1; TRBD1 might be the D (6 bases). This CDR3 has 14 residues. The germline V gene encodes CDR1 SGHRS and CDR2 YFSETQ. Trimming took 3 bases from V and 2 from J, leaving 11 bases between them. The CDR3 DNA is TGCGCCAGCAGCTGGGGGGGCATAAACACTGAAGCTTTCTTT. Translating it yields CASSWGGINTEAFF.

This clone was detected a few times. The chain combines TRBV30 with TRBJ1-5; a possible D gene is TRBD1 (5 bases). The CDR3 length is 13 residues. V gave up 1 base and J gave up 4 bases, with 8 bases separating them. CDR1 and CDR2 from the germline V gene are GTSNPN and SVGIG (reference sequence). CDR3 sequence reads: CAWSGQINQPQHF. The DNA for the CDR3 is TGTGCCTGGAGTGGACAGATTAATCAGCCCCAGCATTTT.

J is TRBJ2-6 and V is TRBV28; D perhaps matches TRBD1 (6 bases). The CDR3 covers 19 residues. The germline V gene has CDR1 MDHEN and CDR2 SYDVKM. The ends were cut back, 6 bases at V and 3 bases at J, with 24 bases in the middle. The CDR3 region has the DNA TGTGCCAGCAGCCACCGAACAGGGATCCGGGCCTTTGGGGCCAACGTCCTGACTTTC. Translation gives CASSHRTGIRAFGANVLTF.

The J gene is TRBJ1-1, the V gene TRBV12-5; tentatively, D is TRBD1 (5 bases). The CDR3 runs 13 residues. V gave up 5 bases and J gave up 6 bases, with 13 bases separating them. Germline-derived CDR1 and CDR2 are LGHNT and FRNRAP. The CDR3 loop reads CASGPGTLAEAFF. Here the CDR3 DNA reads TGTGCTAGTGGTCCCGGGACTCTCGCTGAAGCTTTCTTT.

The chain carries TRBV2 and TRBJ2-5; D call uncertain. The CDR3 has 13 amino acids. CDR1 and CDR2 (germline): SNHLY, FYNNEI. Trimming took off 4 bases at V and 7 bases at J, with 13 bases between the two ends. CDR3 in DNA: TGTGCCAGCAGTGCGCGGTTCTCGGGGACCCAGTACTTC. It codes for CASSARFSGTQYF.

J is TRBJ2-5 and V is TRBV19, with 7 bases aligning to TRBD2. The germline gives CDR1 LNHDA, CDR2 SQIVND (reference sequence). The trim removed 6 bases at V and 5 bases at J, leaving 9 bases unmatched. CDR3 length equals 14 residues. The chain's CDR3 is CASSGAAGHETQYF. CDR3 in DNA: TGTGCCAGTAGCGGCGCAGCGGGGCACGAGACCCAGTACTTC.

The rearrangement uses TRBV28 and TRBJ1-2; 7 bases match TRBD1. CDR3 length: 14 amino acids. V shed 6 bases, J shed 4 bases, and the junction held 8 bases outside the gene matches. Looked up from germline, CDR1 is MDHEN and CDR2 is SYDVKM. CDR3 loop: CASSPRQGIYGYTF. The CDR3 DNA sequence: TGTGCCAGCAGCCCGAGACAGGGAATCTATGGCTACACCTTC.

The rearrangement joins TRBV5-5 to TRBJ2-7; D call uncertain. The V gene's germline CDR1 is SGHKS and CDR2 YYEKEE (reference sequence). Between the trimmed V and J ends, which lost 0 bases and 2 bases, there was a span of 9 bases. The CDR3 sequence is 14 residues long. DNA of the CDR3: TGTGCCAGCAGCTTGGCAGTCCGCACCTACGAGCAGTACTTC. Protein product: CASSLAVRTYEQYF. The full variable domain, its missing parts supplied by reference TRBV5-5 and TRBJ2-7, is DAGVTQSPTHLIKTRGQQVTLRCSPISGHKSVSWYQQVLGQGPQFIFQYYEKEERGRGNFPDRFSARQFPNYSSELNVNALLLGDSALYLCASSLAVRTYEQYFGPGTRLTVT.

The J gene is TRBJ1-3, the V gene TRBV5-1; maybe TRBD1 (5 bases). The V gene's germline CDR1 is SGHRS and CDR2 YFSETQ. The CDR3 runs 16 residues. Trimming shortened V by 4 bases and J by 0 bases, and 14 bases separated the two germline ends. The CDR3 protein is CASSPGAGISGNTIYF. CDR3 DNA sequence: TGCGCCAGCAGCCCGGGCGCAGGGATCTCTGGAAACACCATATATTTT.

The rearrangement uses TRBV2 and TRBJ2-2, with TRBD1 matching 7 bases. The CDR3 length is 14 residues. Germline CDR1 and CDR2: SNHLY and FYNNEI. The V segment lost 4 bases and the J segment 1 base; nucleotides outside the gene matches: 0. The chain's CDR3 is CASSGQGNTGELFF. CDR3 sequence (DNA): TGTGCCAGCAGTGGACAGGGGAACACCGGGGAGCTGTTTTTT. The entire variable domain, with the rest obtained from reference TRBV2 and TRBJ2-2, is as follows: EPEVTQTPSHQVTQMGQEVILRCVPISNHLYFYWYRQILGQKVEFLVSFYNNEISEKSEIFDDQFSVERPDGSNFTLKIRSTKLEDSAMYFCASSGQGNTGELFFGEGSRLTVL.

As DNA, the CDR3 is TGTGCCAGCAGCTTGGGGGGCCTTCATAATCAGCCCCAGCATTTT. Protein: CASSLGGLHNQPQHF. The rearrangement uses TRBV5-6 and TRBJ1-5; D is possibly TRBD1 (5 bases). The ends were cut back, 0 bases at V and 4 bases at J, with 11 bases in the middle. This CDR3 region has 15 residues. CDR1 and CDR2 (germline): SGHDT, YYEEEE.

V and J are TRBV11-2 and TRBJ2-3, with D uncertain. Germline CDR1 is SGHAT and CDR2 is FQNNGV. Trimming took 5 bases from V and 6 from J, leaving 3 bases between them. The CDR3 loop spans 10 amino acids. CDR3 sequence reads: CASSEDTQYF. CDR3 DNA sequence: TGTGCCAGCAGCGAGGATACGCAGTATTTT.

The J gene is TRBJ1-1, the V gene TRBV7-9; maybe TRBD1 (6 bases). Trimming removed 5 bases from V and 5 bases from J, with 12 bases in between. Looked up from germline, CDR1 is SEHNR and CDR2 is FQNEAQ (reference sequence). The CDR3 is 13 amino acids. CDR3 sequence reads: CASSRTGLTEAFF. The CDR3 DNA is TGTGCCAGCAGCCGAACAGGGCTAACTGAAGCTTTCTTT.

The rearrangement uses TRBV29-1 and TRBJ2-7; D remains unclear. The CDR3 totals 11 residues. From germline, CDR1 is SQVTM and CDR2 ANQGSEA. V was shortened by 4 bases and J by 3 bases, with 7 bases between the two germline ends. CDR3 amino acids: CSVAHLYEQYF. CDR3 coding DNA: TGCAGCGTTGCACACCTCTACGAGCAGTACTTC.